The text below deals with one T cell receptor (beta chain). The sample originates from a study of blood T cell repertoires in COVID-19. Turning to the study itself: From the United States, Italy and Spain came samples of acute and convalescent COVID-19.

Clinical histories supplied by participants themselves formed the basis of cohort assignment. Cohort 3 recovery required two negative PCRs, clearance, or symptom resolution. V was pared by 5 bases and J by 11 bases, with 15 bases between. The CDR3 covers 12 residues. Germline V gene lookup returns CDR1 MNHEY and CDR2 SVGAGI. Original methodology: The authors estimated nucleated cell counts from reference gene primer amplification. The data were produced by immunoSEQ multiplex PCR, yet TCRdb's version contains in-frame clones alone and is incomplete. The V and J calls and the clone size are those of that table, but D and trimming were determined from the DNA. The sample comprises approximately 160,000 clones, around four fifths of which are singletons, and 4.4% rests with the top ten.

This receptor was obtained from a woman aged 50 to 60 who had recovered from COVID-19. This chain connects TRBV6-5 to TRBJ1-1; D might be TRBD1 (5 bases). Sequenced sample: PBMCs or T cells enriched from blood (not recorded which). CDR3: CASSPGGPQAFF. CDR3 DNA sequence: TGTGCCAGCAGTCCGGGGGGACCCCAGGCTTTCTTT.